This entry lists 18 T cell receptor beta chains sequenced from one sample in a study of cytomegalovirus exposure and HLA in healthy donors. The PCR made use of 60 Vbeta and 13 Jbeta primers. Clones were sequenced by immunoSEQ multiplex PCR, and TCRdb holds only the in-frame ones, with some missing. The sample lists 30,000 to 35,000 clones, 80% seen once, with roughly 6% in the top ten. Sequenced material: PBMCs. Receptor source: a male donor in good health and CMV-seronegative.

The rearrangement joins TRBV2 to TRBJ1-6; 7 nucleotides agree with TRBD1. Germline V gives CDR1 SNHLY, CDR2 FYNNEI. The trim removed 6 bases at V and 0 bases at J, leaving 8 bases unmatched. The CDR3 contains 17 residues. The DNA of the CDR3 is TGTGCCAGCAGGGCCAGACAGGGCCGCTCCTATAATTCACCCCTCCACTTT. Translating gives CASRARQGRSYNSPLHF.

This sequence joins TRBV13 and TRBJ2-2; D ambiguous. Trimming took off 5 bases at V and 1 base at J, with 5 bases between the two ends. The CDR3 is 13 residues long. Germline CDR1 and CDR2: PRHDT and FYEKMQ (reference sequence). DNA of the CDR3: TGTGCCAGCAGCGACAAGAACACCGGGGAGCTGTTTTTT. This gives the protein CASSDKNTGELFF. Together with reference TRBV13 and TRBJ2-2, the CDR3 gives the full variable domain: AAGVIQSPRHLIKEKRETATLKCYPIPRHDTVYWYQQGPGQDPQFLISFYEKMQSDKGSIPDRFSAQQFSDYHSELNMSSLELGDSALYFCASSDKNTGELFFGEGSRLTVL.

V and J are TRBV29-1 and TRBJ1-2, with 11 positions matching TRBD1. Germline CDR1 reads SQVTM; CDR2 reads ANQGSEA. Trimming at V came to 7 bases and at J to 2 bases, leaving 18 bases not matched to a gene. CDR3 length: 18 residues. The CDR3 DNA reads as TGCAGCGCAAACAACGACCGGGACAGGGGGGGAGTAAACTATGGCTACACCTTC. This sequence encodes CSANNDRDRGGVNYGYTF.

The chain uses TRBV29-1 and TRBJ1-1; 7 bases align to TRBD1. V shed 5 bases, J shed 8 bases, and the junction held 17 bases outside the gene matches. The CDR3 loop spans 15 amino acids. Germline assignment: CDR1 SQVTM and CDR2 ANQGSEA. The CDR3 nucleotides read TGCAGCGTTCTGCCCCACCCGGGACAGCGGGTCGAAGCTTTCTTT. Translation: CSVLPHPGQRVEAFF.

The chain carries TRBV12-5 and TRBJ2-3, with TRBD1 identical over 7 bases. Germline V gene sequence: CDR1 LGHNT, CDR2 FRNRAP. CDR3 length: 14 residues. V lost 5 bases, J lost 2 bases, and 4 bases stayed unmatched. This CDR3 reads CASGNGQATDTQYF. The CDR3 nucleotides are TGTGCTAGTGGTAATGGACAGGCCACAGATACGCAGTATTTT.

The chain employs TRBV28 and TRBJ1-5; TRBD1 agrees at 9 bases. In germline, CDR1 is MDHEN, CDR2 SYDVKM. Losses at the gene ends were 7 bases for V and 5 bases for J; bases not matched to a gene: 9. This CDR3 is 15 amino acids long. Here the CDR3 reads CASMSGTGLYQPQHF. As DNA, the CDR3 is TGTGCCAGCATGTCCGGGACAGGGCTTTATCAGCCCCAGCATTTT.

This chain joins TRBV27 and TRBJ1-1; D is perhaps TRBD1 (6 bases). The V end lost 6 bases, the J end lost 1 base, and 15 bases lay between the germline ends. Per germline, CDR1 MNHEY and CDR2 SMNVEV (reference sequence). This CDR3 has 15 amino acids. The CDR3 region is CASSLRDNRNTEAFF. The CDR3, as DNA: TGTGCCAGCAGCCTACGGGACAATAGGAACACTGAAGCTTTCTTT.

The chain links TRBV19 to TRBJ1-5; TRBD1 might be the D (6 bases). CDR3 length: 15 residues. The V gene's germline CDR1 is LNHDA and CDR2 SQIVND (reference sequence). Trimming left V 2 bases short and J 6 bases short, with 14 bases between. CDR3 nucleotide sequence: TGTGCCAGTAGTATAAACAGGGTTTCGGCTCAGCCCCAGCATTTT. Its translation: CASSINRVSAQPQHF. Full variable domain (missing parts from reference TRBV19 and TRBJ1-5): DGGITQSPKYLFRKEGQNVTLSCEQNLNHDAMYWYRQDPGQGLRLIYYSQIVNDFQKGDIAEGYSVSREKKESFPLTVTSAQKNPTAFYLCASSINRVSAQPQHFGDGTRLSIL.

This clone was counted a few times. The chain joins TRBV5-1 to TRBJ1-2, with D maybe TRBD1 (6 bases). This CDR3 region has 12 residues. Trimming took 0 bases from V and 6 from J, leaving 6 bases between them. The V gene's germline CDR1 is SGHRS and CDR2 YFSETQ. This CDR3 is CASSLGGHGYTF. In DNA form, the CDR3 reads TGCGCCAGCAGCTTGGGGGGGCATGGCTACACCTTC.

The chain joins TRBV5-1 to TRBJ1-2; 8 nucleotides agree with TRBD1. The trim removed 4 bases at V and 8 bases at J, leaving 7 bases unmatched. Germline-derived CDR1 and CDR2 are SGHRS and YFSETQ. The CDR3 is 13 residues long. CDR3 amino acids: CASSPDRGGGYTF. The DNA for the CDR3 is TGCGCCAGCAGCCCAGACAGGGGAGGCGGCTACACCTTC. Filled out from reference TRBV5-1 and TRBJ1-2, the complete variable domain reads KAGVTQTPRYLIKTRGQQVTLSCSPISGHRSVSWYQQTPGQGLQFLFEYFSETQRNKGNFPGRFSGRQFSNSRSEMNVSTLELGDSALYLCASSPDRGGGYTFGSGTRLTVV.

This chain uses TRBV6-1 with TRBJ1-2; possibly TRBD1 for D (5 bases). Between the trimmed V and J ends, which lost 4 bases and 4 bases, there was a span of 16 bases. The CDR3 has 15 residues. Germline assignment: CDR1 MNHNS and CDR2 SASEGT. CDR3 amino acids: CASSGLVQGGYGYTF. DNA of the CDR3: TGTGCCAGCAGTGGTCTAGTTCAGGGAGGCTATGGCTACACCTTC.

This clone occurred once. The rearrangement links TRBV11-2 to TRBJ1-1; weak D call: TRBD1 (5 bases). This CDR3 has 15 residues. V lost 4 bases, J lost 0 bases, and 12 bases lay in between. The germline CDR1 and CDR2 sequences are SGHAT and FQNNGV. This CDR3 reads CASSWAAGMNTEAFF. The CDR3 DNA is TGTGCCAGCAGCTGGGCGGCAGGGATGAACACTGAAGCTTTCTTT. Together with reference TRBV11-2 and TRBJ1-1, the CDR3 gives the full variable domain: EAGVAQSPRYKIIEKRQSVAFWCNPISGHATLYWYQQILGQGPKLLIQFQNNGVVDDSQLPKDRFSAERLKGVDSTLKIQPAKLEDSAVYLCASSWAAGMNTEAFFGQGTRLTVV.

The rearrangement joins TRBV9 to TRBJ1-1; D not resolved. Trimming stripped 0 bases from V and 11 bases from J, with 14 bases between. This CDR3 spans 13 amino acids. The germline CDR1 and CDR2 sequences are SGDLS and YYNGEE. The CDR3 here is CASSVDNIDVAFF. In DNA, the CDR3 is TGTGCCAGCAGCGTAGATAACATTGATGTTGCTTTCTTT.

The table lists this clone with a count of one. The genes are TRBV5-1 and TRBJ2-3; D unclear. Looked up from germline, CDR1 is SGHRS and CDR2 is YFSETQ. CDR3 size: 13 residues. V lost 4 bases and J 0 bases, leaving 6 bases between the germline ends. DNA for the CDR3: TGCGCCAGCAGCAGCGCTAGCACAGATACGCAGTATTTT. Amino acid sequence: CASSSASTDTQYF.

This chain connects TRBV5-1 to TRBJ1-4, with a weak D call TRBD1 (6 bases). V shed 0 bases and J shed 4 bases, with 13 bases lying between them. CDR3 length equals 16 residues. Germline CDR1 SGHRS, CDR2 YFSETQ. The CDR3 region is CASSLDAGASNEKLFF. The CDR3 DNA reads TGCGCCAGCAGCTTGGATGCGGGGGCGAGTAATGAAAAACTGTTTTTT.

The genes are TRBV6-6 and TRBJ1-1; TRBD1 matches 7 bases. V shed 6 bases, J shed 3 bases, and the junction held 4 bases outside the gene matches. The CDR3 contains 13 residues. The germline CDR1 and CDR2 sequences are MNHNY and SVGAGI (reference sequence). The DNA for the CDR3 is TGTGCCAGCAGCCGACAGGGTGACACTGAAGCTTTCTTT. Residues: CASSRQGDTEAFF.

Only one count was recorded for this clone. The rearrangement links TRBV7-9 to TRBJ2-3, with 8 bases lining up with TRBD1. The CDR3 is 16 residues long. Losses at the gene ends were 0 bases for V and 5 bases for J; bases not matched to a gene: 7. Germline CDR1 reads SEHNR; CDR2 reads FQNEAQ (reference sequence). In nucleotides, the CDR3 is TGTGCCAGCAGCTTAGCAGCAGGGGGCCATGAAGATACGCAGTATTTT. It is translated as CASSLAAGGHEDTQYF.

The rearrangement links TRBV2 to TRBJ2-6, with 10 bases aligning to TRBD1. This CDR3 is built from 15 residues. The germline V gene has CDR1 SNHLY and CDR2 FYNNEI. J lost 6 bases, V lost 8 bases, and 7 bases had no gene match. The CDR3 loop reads CASSRQGAEANVLTF. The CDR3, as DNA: TGTGCCAGCTCGAGACAGGGGGCGGAGGCCAACGTCCTGACTTTC.